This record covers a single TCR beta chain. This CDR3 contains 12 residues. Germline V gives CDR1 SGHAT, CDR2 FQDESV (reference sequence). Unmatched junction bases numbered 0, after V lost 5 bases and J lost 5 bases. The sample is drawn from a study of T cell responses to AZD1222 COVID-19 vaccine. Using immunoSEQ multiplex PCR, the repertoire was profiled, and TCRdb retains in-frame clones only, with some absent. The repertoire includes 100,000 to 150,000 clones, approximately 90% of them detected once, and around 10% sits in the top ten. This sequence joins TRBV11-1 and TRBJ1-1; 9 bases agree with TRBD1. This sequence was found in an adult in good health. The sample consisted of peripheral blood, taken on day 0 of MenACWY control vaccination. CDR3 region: CASSGTGTEAFF. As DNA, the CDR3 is TGTGCCAGCAGCGGGACAGGGACTGAAGCTTTCTTT.